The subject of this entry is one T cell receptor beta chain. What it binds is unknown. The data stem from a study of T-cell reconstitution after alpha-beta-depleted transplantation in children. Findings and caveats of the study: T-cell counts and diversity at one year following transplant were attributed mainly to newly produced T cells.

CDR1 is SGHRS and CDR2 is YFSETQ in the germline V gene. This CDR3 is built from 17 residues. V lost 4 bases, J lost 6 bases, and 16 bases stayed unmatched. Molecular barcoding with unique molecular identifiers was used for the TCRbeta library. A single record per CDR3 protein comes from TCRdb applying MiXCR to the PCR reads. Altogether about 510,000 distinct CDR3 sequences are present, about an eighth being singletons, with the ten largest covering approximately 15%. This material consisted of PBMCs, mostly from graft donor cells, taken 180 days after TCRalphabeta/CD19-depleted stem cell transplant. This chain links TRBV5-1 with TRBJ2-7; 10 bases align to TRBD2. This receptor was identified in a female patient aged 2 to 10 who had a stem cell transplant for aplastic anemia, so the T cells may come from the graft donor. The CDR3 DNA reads TGCGCCAGCAGCCTGGGCCCACTAGCGGGGTCGTCTAGCGAGCAGTACTTC. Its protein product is CASSLGPLAGSSSEQYF.